This record concerns one T cell receptor beta chain sequence. Its antigen remains unidentified. No base quality values were provided; no much bigger clone lies one nucleotide off. The donors were healthy, HIV-negative adults who had no recently reported acute infections or vaccinations. All donors were Caucasian adults living in Nashville, Tennessee, USA. CD4+ T cells were enriched through magnetic negative selection, after which naive cells were positively selected on CD45RA and the remaining negative fraction served as the memory subset. Blood was obtained by leukapheresis, after which PBMCs were separated by Ficoll-Histopaque density gradient centrifugation and cryopreserved in liquid nitrogen vapor phase. Analytical flow cytometry was used to check the purity and quantity of each magnetically sorted T cell population. Genomic DNA was isolated from each sorted fraction and quantified by UV absorbance on a Nanodrop 2000c.

This sample was taken from a study of shared clonotypes between healthy human individuals (dated by TCRdb to the early 2020s). Regarding the study in general: A couple of women and three men aged 18 to 49 years were included in the cohort. For each donor, CD4 naive and CD4 memory were each run on three plates, CD8 naive on two plates, and CD8 memory on one plate. The study deeply sequenced blood TCR repertoires of about five healthy adults to estimate repertoire size and the extent of clonotype sharing between individuals. To increase sequencing depth and limit assay-specific biases, different laboratories used diverse techniques to prepare libraries and sequence TCR repertoires. Leukapheresis yielded between about 0.85 and 10 billion PBMCs per donor. Study-level results and caveats: Sampling was restricted to blood, and TCR repertoires in tissue are likely to differ from TCR repertoires in blood. Incomplete sequencing was indicated by rarefaction of sorted-subset datasets, despite the large sequencing depth. Naive subsets generally had larger estimated clonotype richness than memory subsets. Higher generation probabilities were observed for clonotypes shared by all four sorted-subset donors than for non-shared clonotypes. About 5% of naive CD4, 3.5% of naive CD8, roughly 2.5% of memory CD4, and around 0.4% of memory CD8 clonotypes were shared across a handful of donors. Based on pairwise subsampling, the degree of clonotype sharing among donors was expected to be affected by sequencing depth. The small number of donors limited the genetic and exposure-history diversity represented.

TCR CDR3 regions were amplified from genomic DNA by multiplex PCR using the deep immunoSEQ assay. Genomic DNA extracted from each cell subset was distributed evenly over all wells of several immunoSEQ 96-well plates, and each plate served as one replicate. Each replicate PCR for sorted subsets received about 220 ng genomic DNA, equal to 30,000 or so T cell genomes. The purified libraries were quantified using a Qubit 3.0 fluorometer, sized with a Bioanalyzer 2100, and then quantified again using the KAPA Library Quantification kit. Each immunoSEQ 96-well plate was sequenced on its own single-read 150-cycle Illumina NextSeq 550 flow cell. Concerning the study's data processing: Because the immunoSEQ output held only junctional sequences and lacked quality scores, the filtering could not match the filtering applied to full-length reads. To assign V/J genes and CDR3, sequences were annotated against IMGT germline references using PyIR, a Python wrapper for IgBLAST v1.9. Reads with weak V/J assignments (E-value above 1e-6), missing CDR3, stop codons, out-of-frame junctions, or ambiguous translated residues were removed. V3J clonotypes were defined by identical inferred V gene, J gene, and CDR3 amino acid sequence. To compute the percentage overlap between repertoires, the number of shared unique clonotypes was divided by the size of the smaller repertoire. RTK rarefaction, the Chao1 estimator, and Recon v2.1 estimates of unobserved clonotypes were used to assess repertoire richness. Generation probabilities for all TCRbeta clonotypes obtained by the gDNA method from a handful of donors were computed using OLGA. TCRdb provides this immuneACCESS table in a form limited to in-frame rearrangements. Some clones are lacking; in checked studies, under half of them reflect an unresolved V gene, and why the rest are absent is not known. That table is the source of V, J and clone size, and D and trimming were worked out from the DNA. The sample records some 1,100,000 clones, around three quarters of which are singletons. The ten largest clones represent more than 0.45% of the sample.

Sequencing used memory CD4+ T cells from PBMCs. What this sample's cell subset or site label stands for: CD45RA-negative fraction. The TCR sequence derives from a man younger than 30 in good health. Some clones in this sample may be carry-over from other donors' samples.

The CDR3: CASSSRGRYYEQYF. DNA sequence: TGTGCCAGCAGCTCCCGGGGACGATACTACGAGCAGTACTTC. The rearranged chain carries TRBV7-2 and TRBJ2-7; the D match is possibly TRBD1 or TRBD2, with 5 bases aligned in each. The CDR1 and CDR2 encoded by the germline V gene are SGHTA and FQGNSA. Trimming at the junction amounts to 4 bases on V and 3 bases on J, and the germline ends lie 13 bases apart. The CDR3 runs 14 amino acids, cysteine and phenylalanine included. CDR3 DNA is the only sequence kept; it has 42 bases, read in frame from the first base.